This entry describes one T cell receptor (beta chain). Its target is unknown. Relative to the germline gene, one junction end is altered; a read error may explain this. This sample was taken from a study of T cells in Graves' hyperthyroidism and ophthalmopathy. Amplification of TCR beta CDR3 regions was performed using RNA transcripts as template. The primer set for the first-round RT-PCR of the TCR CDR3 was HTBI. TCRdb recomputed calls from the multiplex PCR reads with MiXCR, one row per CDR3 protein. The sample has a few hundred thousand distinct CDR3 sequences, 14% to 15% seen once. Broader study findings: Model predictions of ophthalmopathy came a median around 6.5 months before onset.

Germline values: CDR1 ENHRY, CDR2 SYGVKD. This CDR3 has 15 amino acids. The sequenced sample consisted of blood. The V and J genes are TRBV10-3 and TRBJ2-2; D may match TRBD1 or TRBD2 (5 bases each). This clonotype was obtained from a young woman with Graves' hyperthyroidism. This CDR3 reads CVISRLGAESGELFF. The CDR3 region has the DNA TGTGTCATCAGTAGACTCGGGGCCGAATCCGGGGAGCTGTTTTTT.